This TCR beta chain was sequenced for a study of graft-versus-host responses after intestinal transplantation. Study-wide context: The transplants performed in recipients were multivisceral, liver-intestinal, or isolated intestinal.

The data were produced by immunoSEQ multiplex PCR, yet TCRdb's version contains in-frame clones alone and is incomplete. The top ten hold roughly 0.1% of the sample, which has about 89,000 clones, 75% to 95% seen once. This CDR3 region has 14 residues. Trimming took 5 bases from V and 10 from J; bases not matched to a gene: 10. Per the germline V gene, CDR1 is SQVTM and CDR2 is ANQGSEA. Study results and limitations: The highest levels of circulating GvH clones went along with early declines in HvG clones after transplant.

Of note for this clone: Antigen unknown.

The receptor was isolated from a human donor who received an intestinal transplant. The chain joins TRBV29-1 to TRBJ2-1, with 11 bases lining up with TRBD2. Sequenced here: unstimulated CD4+ T cells sorted from spleen or lymph node cells, sampled before intestinal transplant. The CDR3 loop reads CSVRSGGAPVEQFF. The CDR3 DNA sequence: TGCAGCGTTCGTAGCGGGGGGGCTCCTGTGGAGCAGTTCTTC.